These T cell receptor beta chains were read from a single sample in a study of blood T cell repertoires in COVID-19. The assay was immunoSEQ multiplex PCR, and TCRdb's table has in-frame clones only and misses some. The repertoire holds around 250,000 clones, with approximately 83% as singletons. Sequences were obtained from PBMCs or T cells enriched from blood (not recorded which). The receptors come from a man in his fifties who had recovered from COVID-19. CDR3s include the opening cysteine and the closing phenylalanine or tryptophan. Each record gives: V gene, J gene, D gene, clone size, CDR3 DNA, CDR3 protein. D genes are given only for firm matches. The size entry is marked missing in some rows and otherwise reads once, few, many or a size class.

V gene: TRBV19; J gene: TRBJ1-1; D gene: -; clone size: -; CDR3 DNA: TGTGCCAGCCGGACAGAGTACACTGAAGCTTTCTTT; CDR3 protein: CASRTEYTEAFF
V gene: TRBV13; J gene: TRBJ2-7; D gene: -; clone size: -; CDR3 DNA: TGTGCCAGCAGCTTCTATAGTGTGGGGGGATACGAGCAGTACTTC; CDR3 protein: CASSFYSVGGYEQYF
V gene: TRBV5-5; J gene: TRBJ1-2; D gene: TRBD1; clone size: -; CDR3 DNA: TGTGCCAGCAGCTTGTTACAGGGGGCCGGTGGCTACACCTTC; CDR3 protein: CASSLLQGAGGYTF
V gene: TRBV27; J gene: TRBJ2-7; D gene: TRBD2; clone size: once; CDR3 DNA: TGTGCCAGCAGTTCGAAGGGACTAGCAAGCGAGCAGTACTTC; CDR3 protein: CASSSKGLASEQYF
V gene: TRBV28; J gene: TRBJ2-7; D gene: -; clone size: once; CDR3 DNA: TGTGCCAGCAGTTTACGTTCCTCCTACGAGCAGTACTTC; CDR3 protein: CASSLRSSYEQYF
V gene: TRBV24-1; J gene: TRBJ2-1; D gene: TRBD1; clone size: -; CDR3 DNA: TGTGCCACCAGTGAACCCGGGACAGCCTACAATGAGCAGTTCTTC; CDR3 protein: CATSEPGTAYNEQFF
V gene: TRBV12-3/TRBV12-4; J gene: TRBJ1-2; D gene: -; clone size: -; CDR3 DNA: TGTGCCAGCAGTTGGAGCTATGGCTACACCTTC; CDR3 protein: CASSWSYGYTF
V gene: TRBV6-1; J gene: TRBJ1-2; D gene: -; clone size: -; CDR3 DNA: TGTGCCAGCAGTGAAGTACAGAACGGCTACACCTTC; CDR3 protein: CASSEVQNGYTF
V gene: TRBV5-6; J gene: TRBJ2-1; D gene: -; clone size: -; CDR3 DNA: TGTGCCAGCAGCTTGATGCTCAGCTCCTACAATGAGCAGTTCTTC; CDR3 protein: CASSLMLSSYNEQFF
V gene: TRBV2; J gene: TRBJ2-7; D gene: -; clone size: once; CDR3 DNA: TGTGCCAGCAGTGAAGCGCGGGGGCTGAACGAGCAGTACTTC; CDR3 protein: CASSEARGLNEQYF
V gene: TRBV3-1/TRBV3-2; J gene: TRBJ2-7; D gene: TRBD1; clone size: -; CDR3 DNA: TGTGCCAGCAGCCAAGGGGATCGGGACAGGTATTATATTGAGCAGTACTTC; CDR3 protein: CASSQGDRDRYYIEQYF
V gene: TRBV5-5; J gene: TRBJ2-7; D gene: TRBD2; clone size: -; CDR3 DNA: TGTGCCAGCATCGGGACTAGCGGCTACGAGCAGTACTTC; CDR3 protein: CASIGTSGYEQYF
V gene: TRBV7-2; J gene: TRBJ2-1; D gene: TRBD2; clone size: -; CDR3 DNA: TGTGCCAGCAGCTTTGGCGGGGGAAGCTCCTACAATGAGCAGTTCTTC; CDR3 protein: CASSFGGGSSYNEQFF
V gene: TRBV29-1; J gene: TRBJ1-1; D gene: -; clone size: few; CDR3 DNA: TGCAGCGGACGGAGGAACACTGAAGCTTTCTTT; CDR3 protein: CSGRRNTEAFF
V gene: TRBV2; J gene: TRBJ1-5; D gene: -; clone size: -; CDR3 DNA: TGTGCCAGCAGTGAAGCGCTTCAGGGAGCGGGTCAGCCCCAGCATTTT; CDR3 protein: CASSEALQGAGQPQHF
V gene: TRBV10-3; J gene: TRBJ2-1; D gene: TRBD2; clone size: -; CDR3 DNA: TGTGCCATCAGTGAGTCGGGTTTTGGCGGGAGTACAGAGTTCTTC; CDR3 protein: CAISESGFGGSTEFF